Below, 21 T cell receptor beta chains from the same sample are listed, as sequenced in a study of T cell changes during pregnancy in multiple sclerosis (dated by TCRdb to about 2019). Receptors were amplified or captured by the immunoSEQ multiplex PCR assay. TCRdb stores this immuneACCESS table with in-frame sequences only. Part of the clones is absent; in the studies checked, under half of the shortfall reflects unresolved V genes, and no reason is known for the rest. In all, the sample holds about 80,000 clones, and around 92% of those were seen once. Jointly, the top ten make up 1.4% to 1.5% of the sample. This specimen was peripheral blood, taken before pregnancy. Receptor source: a female donor with multiple sclerosis, enrolled in a pregnancy study.

V is TRBV19 and J is TRBJ2-7; 11 bases are shared with TRBD2. The trim removed 7 bases at V and 1 base at J, leaving 9 bases unmatched. CDR3 length equals 16 residues. The germline V gene has CDR1 LNHDA and CDR2 SQIVND (reference sequence). CDR3 sequence: CASKSSGGIPSYEQYF. The DNA of the CDR3 is TGTGCCAGTAAATCTAGCGGGGGGATACCATCCTACGAGCAGTACTTC.

The chain combines TRBV5-1 with TRBJ2-1, with 11 bases lining up with TRBD2. There are 15 residues in the CDR3. V lost 0 bases, J lost 5 bases, and 1 base stayed unmatched. Per germline, CDR1 SGHRS and CDR2 YFSETQ. The CDR3 sequence: CASSLVAGGHNEQFF. The DNA of the CDR3 is TGCGCCAGCAGCTTGGTAGCGGGGGGGCACAATGAGCAGTTCTTC.

This rearrangement joins TRBV19 to TRBJ2-2; D not certain. V shed 4 bases and J shed 4 bases, with 4 bases lying between them. The CDR3 runs to 12 residues. The germline V gene encodes CDR1 LNHDA and CDR2 SQIVND (reference sequence). The CDR3 loop reads CASSTSTGELFF. DNA of the CDR3: TGTGCCAGTAGTACCAGCACCGGGGAGCTGTTTTTT.

The sample holds a few counts of this clone. The chain combines TRBV7-2 with TRBJ1-6; tentative D call: TRBD1 (6 bases). V lost 5 bases and J 13 bases, leaving 24 bases between the germline ends. The CDR3 has 16 residues. Germline CDR1 reads SGHTA; CDR2 reads FQGNSA. The CDR3 coding sequence is TGTGCCAGCAGCCGAAGGTTGGGGACAAATTCTTCGCCCCTCCACTTT. Its protein is CASSRRLGTNSSPLHF.

This rearrangement joins TRBV21-1 to TRBJ2-5; no check of the table's D call, TRBD1, against the DNA was made. TRBV21-1 counts as a pseudogene. The CDR3 has 17 residues. CDR3 region: CASIRQGVPLGRATQYF. The CDR3 nucleotides are TGTGCCAGCATAAGACAGGGGGTTCCCCTGGGTCGTGCGACCCAGTACTTC.

Comments on this clone: A read error may produce the germline difference seen at one junction end. V and J are TRBV18 and TRBJ1-2; TRBD1 matches at 7 bases. CDR3 length equals 15 residues. Germline values: CDR1 KGHSH, CDR2 LQKENI. CDR3 amino acids: CASSPRGQGGYGYTF. CDR3 nucleotides: TGTGCCAGCTCACCACGCGGGCAGGGGGGATATGGCTATACCTTC.

V is TRBV25-1 and J is TRBJ1-5; D unclear. There are 12 residues in the CDR3. The ends were cut back, 5 bases at V and 5 bases at J, with 7 bases in the middle. Germline CDR1 is MGHDK and CDR2 is SYGVNS. The CDR3 DNA reads TGTGCCAGCAGTTACGGGGATCAGCCCCAGCATTTT. This gives the protein CASSYGDQPQHF.

The chain is built from TRBV6-1 and TRBJ2-2; perhaps TRBD1 as D (5 bases). Germline CDR1 and CDR2: MNHNS and SASEGT. V was trimmed by 2 bases and J by 1 base, leaving 5 bases between them. This CDR3 contains 14 residues. As DNA, the CDR3 is TGTGCCAGCAGTGAAACAGGGAACACCGGGGAGCTGTTTTTT. This translates into CASSETGNTGELFF.

CDR3: CASSLVGGGRVDTQYF. The CDR3 bases are TGTGCCAGCAGCTTAGTGGGGGGGGGCCGGGTAGATACGCAGTATTTT. The chain couples TRBV7-9 to TRBJ2-3; perhaps TRBD2 as D (7 bases). The CDR3 is 16 residues long. V was trimmed by 1 base and J by 5 bases, leaving 16 bases between them. CDR1 and CDR2 (germline): SEHNR, FQNEAQ (reference sequence).

V gene TRBV5-6 combines with J gene TRBJ1-1; possible D gene TRBD1, 5 bases. Germline V gives CDR1 SGHDT, CDR2 YYEEEE. This CDR3 is built from 13 residues. Trimming took off 1 base at V and 4 bases at J, with 8 bases between the two ends. As DNA, the CDR3 is TGTGCCAGCAGCTTGAACAGGCGCACTGAAGCTTTCTTT. This codes for CASSLNRRTEAFF.

The J gene is TRBJ2-2, the V gene TRBV7-8; 9 bases match TRBD1. From germline, CDR1 is SGHVS and CDR2 FQNEAQ. The V segment lost 4 bases and the J segment 2 bases; nucleotides outside the gene matches: 11. The CDR3 loop spans 18 amino acids. CDR3: CASSSKATGGPNTGELFF. The CDR3, as DNA: TGTGCCAGCAGCTCAAAGGCCACAGGGGGCCCCAACACCGGGGAGCTGTTTTTT. Drawing the rest from reference TRBV7-8 and TRBJ2-2, the complete variable domain is GAGVSQSPRYKVAKRGQDVALRCDPISGHVSLFWYQQALGQGPEFLTYFQNEAQLDKSGLPSDRFFAERPEGSVSTLKIQRTQQEDSAVYLCASSSKATGGPNTGELFFGEGSRLTVL.

This chain connects TRBV9 to TRBJ2-1; TRBD1 matches at 7 bases. Germline V CDR1 and CDR2: SGDLS, YYNGEE. The CDR3 contains 16 residues. Trimming cost V 3 bases and J 1 base; bases outside gene matches: 7. Here the CDR3 reads CASSETGEKSYNEQFF. In DNA form, the CDR3 reads TGTGCCAGCAGCGAAACAGGGGAGAAGTCCTACAATGAGCAGTTCTTC.

This sequence joins TRBV10-3 and TRBJ1-6, with TRBD1 matching over 8 bases. The length of the CDR3 is 17 residues. V lost 4 bases to trimming and J lost 9 bases; unmatched junction nucleotides: 14. Germline V lookup: CDR1 ENHRY, CDR2 SYGVKD. CDR3 protein: CAISVGSPGGLGSPLHF. The CDR3, as DNA: TGTGCCATCAGTGTGGGGTCCCCAGGGGGCTTGGGTTCACCCCTCCACTTT.

The chain carries TRBV23-1 and TRBJ2-7; tentative D call: TRBD1 (5 bases). TRBV23-1 is recorded as an ORF, its role being uncertain. This CDR3 is 14 amino acids long. V was trimmed by 8 bases and J by 1 base, leaving 15 bases between them. CDR3 loop: CASPTGRDSYEQYF. CDR3 in DNA: TGCGCCAGCCCTACCGGCAGGGATTCCTACGAGCAGTACTTC.

This sequence joins TRBV6-6 and TRBJ1-1; possibly TRBD1 for D (5 bases). Trimming cost V 2 bases and J 9 bases, with 10 bases left between them. Germline CDR1 is MNHNY and CDR2 is SVGAGI (reference sequence). This CDR3 contains 12 residues. CDR3 nucleotide sequence: TGTGCCAGCAGTTACGGGCAGGGAAAAGCTTTCTTT. Its protein is CASSYGQGKAFF.

Comments on this clone: Its ends do not fully match the called genes, so a read error is possible. The chain employs TRBV6-6 and TRBJ1-3; D is undetermined. The CDR3 has 14 residues. Germline-derived CDR1 and CDR2 are MNHNY and SVGAGI (reference sequence). CDR3 amino acids: CASSPASAGTTIYF. DNA for the CDR3: TGTGCCAGCAGTCCTGCCTCTGCGGGAACCACCATATATTTT.

The rearrangement uses TRBV6-5 and TRBJ1-6; 8 bases agree with TRBD1. The CDR3 length is 15 residues. Germline CDR1 and CDR2: MNHEY and SVGAGI. The V segment lost 4 bases and the J segment 9 bases; nucleotides outside the gene matches: 8. The CDR3 spells CASSSQGAESSPLHF. The CDR3 DNA follows: TGTGCCAGCAGTTCTCAGGGGGCGGAAAGTTCACCCCTCCACTTT.

The CDR3 region is CASSYRGDRVFYEQYF. The CDR3 DNA reads as TGTGCCAGCAGTTACCGAGGGGACAGGGTTTTTTACGAGCAGTACTTC. This chain uses TRBV6-6 with TRBJ2-7; 9 bases fit TRBD1. Germline lookup yields CDR1 MNHNY and CDR2 SVGAGI (reference sequence). After removal of 2 bases from V and 4 bases from J, the junction contained 9 bases not matched to a gene. The CDR3 has 16 residues.

V is TRBV27 and J is TRBJ2-5; 10 bases are a match to TRBD1. Germline CDR1 reads MNHEY; CDR2 reads SMNVEV (reference sequence). The J segment lost 5 bases and the V segment lost 0 bases, leaving 9 bases of the junction unmatched. The CDR3 length is 17 residues. CDR3 bases: TGTGCCAGCAGTTTATCGATTCGGACAGGGGGAGTCGAGACCCAGTACTTC. Its translation is CASSLSIRTGGVETQYF.

The V gene is TRBV5-8, the J gene TRBJ2-3; a possible D gene is TRBD1 (5 bases). The germline V gene has CDR1 SGHTS and CDR2 YDEGEE. This CDR3 comprises 15 residues. The V end lost 3 bases, the J end lost 0 bases, and 11 bases lay between the germline ends. The CDR3 DNA reads as TGTGCCAGCAGCTCGACAGCGATTAGCACAGATACGCAGTATTTT. It codes for CASSSTAISTDTQYF.

The rearrangement uses TRBV4-1 and TRBJ2-3; D is perhaps TRBD1 (5 bases). Trimming left V 4 bases short and J 2 bases short, with 22 bases between. This CDR3 comprises 18 residues. CDR1 and CDR2 (germline): MGHRA, YSYEKL. The chain's CDR3 is CASSPGGVIQETTDTQYF. The CDR3 region has the DNA TGCGCCAGCAGCCCAGGTGGGGTGATACAGGAAACCACAGATACGCAGTATTTT.